These 29 T cell receptor beta chains came from one sample sequenced in a study of naive and memory T cell subsets. The SP2 primer and nested alpha and beta constant region primers amplified ligated cDNA in four rounds. TCRdb independently ran MiXCR on the UMI-ligation and nested PCR reads; one entry per CDR3 protein. The sample lists tens of thousands of distinct CDR3 sequences, 11% seen once, with less than 4% in the top ten. Treatment here: skin biopsy from PPD injection site in Mantoux-positive individual. TCR cDNA received a 3' ligated oligonucleotide that carried a UMI. Here the sequenced sample was skin, taken from a tuberculin skin test site. The receptors derive from an adult in good health.

In its sample, this clonotype was seen many times. The V call is TRBV6-1, the J call TRBJ2-2; 11 positions match TRBD1. Germline CDR1 reads MNHNS; CDR2 reads SASEGT. The CDR3 runs 14 residues. The DNA of the CDR3 is TGTGCTACAAGGACAGGGGGCGACACCGGGGAGCTGTTTTTT. Its translation is CATRTGGDTGELFF.

This clonotype was recorded at least ten times. The CDR3 DNA reads as TGTGCCACTGCTCCTGGGACAGTCCTGACTTTC. Translating it yields CATAPGTVLTF. V gene TRBV6-2 or TRBV6-3 combines with J gene TRBJ2-6; D might be TRBD1 (6 bases). Germline V gives CDR1 MNHEY, CDR2 SVGEGT. The CDR3 totals 11 residues. The ends were cut back, 10 bases at V and 13 bases at J, with 14 bases in the middle.

The chain is built from TRBV12-5 and TRBJ1-1, with a possible D match to TRBD1 (6 bases). Per germline, CDR1 LGHNT and CDR2 FRNRAP. This CDR3 region has 14 residues. The V end was cut by 9 bases, the J end by 0 bases, with 14 bases between. CDR3 amino acids: CASGGYTVNTEAFF. Written as DNA, the CDR3 is TGTGCTAGCGGGGGCTATACGGTGAACACTGAAGCTTTCTTT.

J is TRBJ1-4 and V is TRBV7-9, with D unclear. The CDR3 consists of 15 residues. Trimming removed 3 bases at V and 8 bases at J, with 16 bases between. CDR1 and CDR2 (germline): SEHNR, FQNEAQ (reference sequence). The CDR3 spells CASSLSSTADEKLFF. The CDR3 DNA is TGTGCCAGCAGCTTGTCGTCGACGGCGGACGAAAAACTGTTTTTT.

The rearrangement links TRBV6-6 to TRBJ2-1; D may be TRBD1 (5 bases). V lost 0 bases and J 12 bases, leaving 9 bases between the germline ends. The germline V gene encodes CDR1 MNHNY and CDR2 SVGAGI (reference sequence). This CDR3 is 12 amino acids long. CDR3 DNA sequence: TGTGCCAGCAGTTACTCGCAGGGTGGGCAGTTCTTC. Translating gives CASSYSQGGQFF.

This clonotype was seen a few times. This sequence joins TRBV5-1 and TRBJ2-5, with no clear D. Germline V gene lookup returns CDR1 SGHRS and CDR2 YFSETQ. The V gene lost 1 base and the J gene lost 0 bases, with 7 bases spanning the gap. The CDR3 runs 14 residues. The CDR3 loop is CASSLNGYQETQYF. The CDR3, as DNA: TGCGCCAGCAGCTTGAACGGATACCAAGAGACCCAGTACTTC.

This clonotype was counted only a few times. The junction departs from the called germline gene at one end, perhaps through a read error. V and J are TRBV5-1 and TRBJ2-1; D is possibly TRBD2 (7 bases). Germline lookup yields CDR1 SGHRS and CDR2 YFSETQ. The CDR3 consists of 14 residues. CDR3 bases: TGTGCCAGCAGCTTCGGGGGGCGCCAAAGAGAGCAGTTCTTC. It specifies CASSFGGRQREQFF.

The chain carries TRBV30 and TRBJ2-2, with TRBD2 matching over 14 bases. Germline V CDR1 and CDR2: GTSNPN, SVGIG (reference sequence). The ends lost 4 bases at V and 4 bases at J; junction bases unmatched: 8. The CDR3 sequence is 17 residues long. This CDR3 is CAWTGLAGGAGTGELFF. The CDR3 DNA follows: TGTGCCTGGACCGGACTAGCGGGAGGAGCAGGCACCGGGGAGCTGTTTTTT.

This chain connects TRBV20-1 to TRBJ2-3; 10 bases are shared with TRBD1. V was pared by 3 bases and J by 1 base, with 4 bases of the junction left unmatched. Germline-derived CDR1 and CDR2 are DFQATT and SNEGSKA (reference sequence). The CDR3 length is 15 residues. The CDR3 sequence is CSASLGQGCTDTQYF. CDR3 DNA sequence: TGCAGTGCTAGCTTGGGACAGGGGTGCACAGATACGCAGTATTTT.

The chain is built from TRBV6-5 and TRBJ2-6; TRBD1 is a possible D gene (6 bases). Germline V gene lookup returns CDR1 MNHEY and CDR2 SVGAGI. Deletions cut 6 bases from V and 3 bases from J, with 12 bases between. The CDR3 is 15 amino acids. The CDR3 sequence: CASRAGVDGANVLTF. For the CDR3, the DNA is TGTGCCAGCAGAGCAGGGGTCGATGGGGCCAACGTCCTGACTTTC.

V usage is TRBV20-1 and J usage is TRBJ1-5; unclear D gene. Per the germline V gene, CDR1 is DFQATT and CDR2 is SNEGSKA (reference sequence). The CDR3 loop spans 15 amino acids. The V end was cut by 1 base, the J end by 0 bases, with 10 bases between. The CDR3: CSARAWDYSNQPQHF. The CDR3, as DNA: TGCAGTGCTAGAGCTTGGGATTATAGCAATCAGCCCCAGCATTTT.

The sample holds many counts of this clonotype. This chain links TRBV30 with TRBJ2-3, with 9 bases lining up with TRBD2. J lost 2 bases, V lost 2 bases, and 5 bases had no gene match. The CDR3 is 15 residues long. Germline loops: CDR1 GTSNPN, CDR2 SVGIG (reference sequence). The CDR3 loop reads CAWSRSSGATDTQYF. CDR3 DNA: TGTGCCTGGAGTAGGTCTAGCGGGGCCACAGATACGCAGTATTTT.

This clonotype was found a few times. The gene calls are TRBV7-9 and TRBJ2-7; D is undetermined. Germline CDR1 and CDR2: SEHNR and FQNEAQ (reference sequence). Trimming pared 3 bases from V and 0 bases from J, leaving 6 bases between. This CDR3 spans 13 amino acids. The CDR3 DNA reads TGTGCCAGCAGCTTTCTGGCCTCCTACGAGCAGTACTTC. Its protein is CASSFLASYEQYF. The entire variable domain, with the rest obtained from reference TRBV7-9 and TRBJ2-7, is as follows: DTGVSQNPRHKITKRGQNVTFRCDPISEHNRLYWYRQTLGQGPEFLTYFQNEAQLEKSRLLSDRFSAERPKGSFSTLEIQRTEQGDSAMYLCASSFLASYEQYFGPGTRLTVT.

This clonotype was seen a handful of times. The rearrangement links TRBV5-1 to TRBJ1-2, with D possibly TRBD1 on 5 matching bases. Germline values: CDR1 SGHRS, CDR2 YFSETQ. Trimming cost V 0 bases and J 0 bases, with 15 bases left between them. CDR3 length: 17 amino acids. CDR3 DNA sequence: TGCGCCAGCAGCTTGGGGCCCGGGACGCGCGCTAACTATGGCTACACCTTC. It translates to CASSLGPGTRANYGYTF.

The chain is built from TRBV10-1 and TRBJ1-2, with D tentatively TRBD1 (6 bases). The germline V gene has CDR1 WNHNN and CDR2 SYGVQD (reference sequence). The length of the CDR3 is 13 residues. V was clipped by 4 bases and J by 6 bases, with 12 bases between them. The CDR3: CASSGSAGDGYTF. The DNA for the CDR3 is TGCGCCAGCAGTGGGTCGGCAGGGGATGGCTACACCTTC.

This clonotype was detected many times. The chain recombines TRBV29-1 with TRBJ2-7, with 7 nucleotides matching TRBD1. CDR1 is SQVTM, CDR2 ANQGSEA, per germline. V trimming: 3 bases; J trimming: 3 bases; junction bases outside the gene matches: 2. This CDR3 spans 12 amino acids. CDR3 sequence reads: CSVEGQNYEQYF. The DNA for the CDR3 is TGCAGCGTTGAGGGACAGAACTACGAGCAGTACTTC.

In its sample, this clonotype was seen many times. The chain couples TRBV7-2 to TRBJ2-7, with 14 positions matching TRBD2. With 6 bases clipped from V and 5 bases from J, the junction kept 15 bases outside the gene matches. The CDR3 is 18 residues long. The V gene's germline CDR1 is SGHTA and CDR2 FQGNSA. In DNA form, the CDR3 reads TGTGCCAGCAGGTTCATCGGACTAGCGGGGGGAAGTCCCCACGAGCAGTACTTC. Its protein is CASRFIGLAGGSPHEQYF.

This clonotype has at least ten counts. The gene calls are TRBV4-2 and TRBJ2-1; D may be TRBD2 (6 bases). V was trimmed by 5 bases and J by 5 bases, leaving 28 bases between them. CDR3 length: 19 amino acids. Germline V gives CDR1 LGHNA, CDR2 YNFKEQ. CDR3 residues: CASSSPRGKTVVSDNEQFF. CDR3 nucleotides: TGTGCCAGCAGCTCACCGCGGGGTAAGACGGTGGTCTCTGACAATGAGCAGTTCTTC.

This clonotype was seen many times. The CDR3 DNA sequence: TGTGCCACCAGCATAAATCGAGGGACCTACAATGAGCAGTTCTTC. It is translated as CATSINRGTYNEQFF. The J gene is TRBJ2-1, the V gene TRBV15; weak D call: TRBD2 (5 bases). The CDR3 contains 15 residues. Germline values: CDR1 LNHNV, CDR2 YYDKDF (reference sequence). Between the trimmed V and J ends, which lost 4 bases and 2 bases, there was a span of 12 bases.

The CDR3 reads CSASPGKGFSGELFF. Here the CDR3 DNA reads TGCAGTGCTAGCCCGGGGAAGGGTTTTTCCGGGGAGCTGTTTTTT. V and J are TRBV20-1 and TRBJ2-2, with a tentative D call TRBD2 (5 bases). V lost 3 bases and J 6 bases, leaving 17 bases between the germline ends. CDR1 is DFQATT, CDR2 SNEGSKA, per germline (reference sequence). The CDR3 is 15 residues long.

This clonotype was seen a handful of times. V usage is TRBV20-1 and J usage is TRBJ1-2; D not resolved. The germline CDR1 and CDR2 sequences are DFQATT and SNEGSKA (reference sequence). V was shortened by 5 bases and J by 0 bases, with 7 bases between the two germline ends. The CDR3 runs 12 residues. For the CDR3, the DNA is TGCAGTGCTCAGGCTCCTAACTATGGCTACACCTTC. Translation: CSAQAPNYGYTF.

This clonotype has ten or more counts. The chain uses TRBV11-2 and TRBJ1-4; perhaps TRBD1 as D (6 bases). The V end was cut by 0 bases, the J end by 5 bases, with 16 bases between. Germline loops: CDR1 SGHAT, CDR2 FQNNGV. CDR3 length equals 17 residues. In DNA form, the CDR3 reads TGTGCCAGCAGCTTAGACTACCTGTTGGGGGCGAATGAAAAACTGTTTTTT. Translation: CASSLDYLLGANEKLFF.

This clonotype was picked up many times. This sequence joins TRBV29-1 and TRBJ2-1; 8 nucleotides match TRBD2. This CDR3 is 15 amino acids long. After removal of 3 bases from V and 2 bases from J, the junction contained 6 bases not matched to a gene. The germline V gene has CDR1 SQVTM and CDR2 ANQGSEA. The CDR3 loop is CSVDSSGVTYNEQFF. The CDR3 DNA follows: TGCAGCGTTGATAGTAGCGGGGTGACCTACAATGAGCAGTTCTTC.

This clonotype was counted many times. The V and J genes are TRBV7-2 and TRBJ2-5, with a possible D match to TRBD1 (6 bases). The CDR3 extends over 18 amino acids. The V gene's germline CDR1 is SGHTA and CDR2 FQGNSA. V was clipped by 0 bases and J by 2 bases, with 19 bases between them. The CDR3 DNA follows: TGTGCCAGCAGCTTAGCGGGGGCAGCCGGGACGACTCAAGAGACCCAGTACTTC. Translating gives CASSLAGAAGTTQETQYF. Supplemented by reference TRBV7-2 and TRBJ2-5, the full variable domain reads GAGVSQSPSNKVTEKGKDVELRCDPISGHTALYWYRQSLGQGLEFLIYFQGNSAPDKSGLPSDRFSAERTGGSVSTLTIQRTQQEDSAVYLCASSLAGAAGTTQETQYFGPGTRLLVL.

At least ten counts were recorded for this clonotype. The J gene is TRBJ1-6, the V gene TRBV11-2, with a weak D call TRBD1 (6 bases). V was cut by 4 bases and J by 5 bases, with 9 bases left in between. This CDR3 spans 14 amino acids. Germline V gene sequence: CDR1 SGHAT, CDR2 FQNNGV. The CDR3 sequence: CASSWTDNNSPLHF. CDR3 DNA sequence: TGTGCCAGCAGCTGGACAGATAATAATTCACCCCTCCACTTT.

Ten or more counts support this clonotype. The rearrangement links TRBV27 to TRBJ2-4, with D possibly being TRBD1 or TRBD2 (6 bases each). The length of the CDR3 is 17 residues. In germline, CDR1 is MNHEY, CDR2 SMNVEV (reference sequence). The V end was cut by 6 bases, the J end by 0 bases, with 18 bases between. CDR3 loop: CASRGLSGGGAKNIQYF. CDR3 nucleotide sequence: TGTGCCAGCAGAGGACTTAGCGGAGGGGGAGCCAAAAACATTCAGTACTTC.

This clonotype ranks as medium-sized (0.01 to 0.1%). The CDR3 here is CASSSDSNRVRTEAFF. The CDR3 DNA reads TGTGCCAGCAGCTCGGATAGCAACAGGGTCCGCACTGAAGCTTTCTTT. This rearrangement joins TRBV7-2 to TRBJ1-1; TRBD1 might be the D (6 bases). With 4 bases removed from V and 4 bases from J, the gap between germline ends came to 19 bases. CDR1 SGHTA and CDR2 FQGNSA come from the germline V gene. This CDR3 spans 16 amino acids.

The chain joins TRBV20-1 to TRBJ2-2; D is possibly TRBD1 or TRBD2 (6 bases each). Trimming removed 6 bases at V and 7 bases at J, with 18 bases between. The CDR3 loop spans 14 amino acids. CDR1 is DFQATT and CDR2 is SNEGSKA in the germline V gene (reference sequence). The CDR3 DNA follows: TGCAGTGCCCCTCACTCGGGGGCTGGCGGGGAGCTGTTTTTT. It yields the protein CSAPHSGAGGELFF.

This clonotype was detected ten times or more. This chain connects TRBV6-1 to TRBJ2-7; a weak D match, TRBD1 (6 bases). Trimming left V 4 bases short and J 1 base short, with 11 bases between. The CDR3 runs 14 residues. Germline values: CDR1 MNHNS, CDR2 SASEGT. CDR3 DNA sequence: TGTGCCAGCAGTGGACAGGAATATTCCTACGAGCAGTACTTC. Translating gives CASSGQEYSYEQYF.